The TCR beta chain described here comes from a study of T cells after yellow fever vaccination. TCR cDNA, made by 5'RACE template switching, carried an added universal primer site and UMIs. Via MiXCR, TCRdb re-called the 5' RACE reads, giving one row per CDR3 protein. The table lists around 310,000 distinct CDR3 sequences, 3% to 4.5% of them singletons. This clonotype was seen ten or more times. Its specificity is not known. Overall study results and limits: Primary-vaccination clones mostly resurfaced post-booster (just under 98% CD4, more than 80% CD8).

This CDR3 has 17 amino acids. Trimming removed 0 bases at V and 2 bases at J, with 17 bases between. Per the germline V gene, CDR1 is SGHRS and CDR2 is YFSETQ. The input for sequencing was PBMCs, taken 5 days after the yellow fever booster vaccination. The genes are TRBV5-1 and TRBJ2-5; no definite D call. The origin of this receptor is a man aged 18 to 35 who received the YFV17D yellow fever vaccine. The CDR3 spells CASSLEVRRVVQETQYF. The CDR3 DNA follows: TGCGCCAGCAGCTTGGAAGTCCGACGTGTGGTTCAAGAGACCCAGTACTTC.